Listed here are 16 T cell receptor beta chains from one sample, sequenced in a study of T cells in localized non-small cell lung cancer. The protocol was immunoSEQ multiplex PCR, while the TCRdb copy is restricted to in-frame clones and leaves out a portion. The top ten clones hold roughly 8.1% of a sample with 15,000 to 25,000 clones, roughly 90% of them seen once. The sequenced sample was peripheral blood, obtained before any cancer treatment. The origin of the receptors is a man between 40 and 70 years old with stage I lung adenocarcinoma.

The rearrangement uses TRBV7-8 and TRBJ1-5; the D gene is possibly TRBD1 (6 bases). Germline V gene sequence: CDR1 SGHVS, CDR2 FQNEAQ. This CDR3 is built from 15 residues. Trimming took 1 base from V and 7 from J, leaving 14 bases between them. CDR3 in DNA: TGTGCCAGCAGCTTAGATCCCCGGGGGCAGCAGCCCCAGCATTTT. Its translation: CASSLDPRGQQPQHF. Drawing the rest from reference TRBV7-8 and TRBJ1-5, the complete variable domain is GAGVSQSPRYKVAKRGQDVALRCDPISGHVSLFWYQQALGQGPEFLTYFQNEAQLDKSGLPSDRFFAERPEGSVSTLKIQRTQQEDSAVYLCASSLDPRGQQPQHFGDGTRLSIL.

This chain uses TRBV4-1 with TRBJ2-7; D is ambiguous. V was shortened by 4 bases and J by 4 bases, with 11 bases between the two germline ends. This CDR3 contains 13 residues. The germline V gene has CDR1 MGHRA and CDR2 YSYEKL. The CDR3 sequence is CASSREWGYEQYF. The CDR3, as DNA: TGCGCCAGCAGCCGCGAATGGGGATACGAGCAGTACTTC.

This clone was seen just once. This chain connects TRBV9 to TRBJ2-7; TRBD2 matches at 10 bases. Germline loops: CDR1 SGDLS, CDR2 YYNGEE. J lost 4 bases, V lost 3 bases, and 10 bases had no gene match. The CDR3 is 16 amino acids. CDR3 nucleotide sequence: TGTGCCAGCAGCGCCGCCATAGCGGGGGGATATTACGAGCAGTACTTC. It is translated as CASSAAIAGGYYEQYF. The full variable domain, its missing parts supplied by reference TRBV9 and TRBJ2-7, is DSGVTQTPKHLITATGQRVTLRCSPRSGDLSVYWYQQSLDQGLQFLIQYYNGEERAKGNILERFSAQQFPDLHSELNLSSLELGDSALYFCASSAAIAGGYYEQYFGPGTRLTVT.

This sequence joins TRBV6-6 and TRBJ2-5, with D perhaps TRBD2 (5 bases). This CDR3 has 12 amino acids. CDR1 is MNHNY and CDR2 is SVGAGI in the germline V gene (reference sequence). The V gene lost 8 bases and the J gene lost 3 bases, with 10 bases spanning the gap. CDR3 DNA: TGTGCCAGCGGTCCGAGGGAAGAGACCCAGTACTTC. Residues: CASGPREETQYF.

The chain couples TRBV6-5 to TRBJ2-2; 10 positions agree with TRBD1. Germline loops: CDR1 MNHEY, CDR2 SVGAGI. The CDR3 is made up of 14 amino acids. The V gene end was trimmed by 6 bases and the J gene end by 8 bases; junction bases not matched to a gene: 6. This chain's CDR3 is CASRGQGEFGELFF. In nucleotides, the CDR3 is TGTGCCAGCAGAGGACAGGGGGAATTTGGGGAGCTGTTTTTT.

V is TRBV10-3 and J is TRBJ2-1; 10 nucleotides line up with TRBD2. Germline lookup yields CDR1 ENHRY and CDR2 SYGVKD. The CDR3 sequence is 15 residues long. Trimming at V came to 4 bases and at J to 5 bases, leaving 5 bases not matched to a gene. The CDR3, as DNA: TGTGCCATCAGTGGAAGCGGGGGGGTTGACAATGAGCAGTTCTTC. It encodes CAISGSGGVDNEQFF.

The gene calls are TRBV4-1 and TRBJ2-3; D is perhaps TRBD2 (6 bases). There are 17 residues in the CDR3. V lost 1 base and J 3 bases, leaving 17 bases between the germline ends. CDR1 and CDR2 from the germline V gene are MGHRA and YSYEKL. CDR3 region: CASSQGAWGDLTDTQYF. For the CDR3, the DNA is TGCGCCAGCAGCCAAGGGGCTTGGGGGGACTTAACAGATACGCAGTATTTT.

About this clone: The same CDR3 also results from other DNA sequences found in this sample. The CDR3 DNA reads as TGTGCCAGCAGTTACTCGCCAGATACGCAGTATTTT. Translation gives CASSYSPDTQYF. The chain carries TRBV6-5 and TRBJ2-3; D is unclear. V was pared by 0 bases and J by 4 bases, with 2 bases between. This CDR3 region has 12 residues. The germline V gene encodes CDR1 MNHEY and CDR2 SVGAGI.

The gene calls are TRBV6-5 and TRBJ2-3; perhaps TRBD1 as D (5 bases). The CDR3 extends over 16 amino acids. Germline CDR1 reads MNHEY; CDR2 reads SVGAGI. V lost 2 bases and J 0 bases, leaving 12 bases between the germline ends. CDR3 sequence: CASSYNQGSSTDTQYF. The CDR3 DNA reads as TGTGCCAGCAGTTACAACCAGGGATCTAGCACAGATACGCAGTATTTT.

This clone turned up a few times. Other DNA sequences of this sample code for an identical CDR3. The V call is TRBV29-1, the J call TRBJ1-2; possible D gene TRBD1, 5 bases. The V gene's germline CDR1 is SQVTM and CDR2 ANQGSEA. The CDR3 is 16 amino acids. Trimming took 4 bases from V and 5 from J, leaving 23 bases between them. The DNA of the CDR3 is TGCAGCGTTGTCGGGGCCCGGGGCGAATCCCCTTATGGCTACACCTTC. Translated, it gives CSVVGARGESPYGYTF.

To note about this clone: One end of the junction varies from germline; a read error may be responsible. The rearrangement uses TRBV18 and TRBJ2-7; 7 nucleotides align to TRBD1. The CDR3 has 16 amino acids. Looked up from germline, CDR1 is KGHSH and CDR2 is LQKENI. CDR3 amino acids: CANSPGSGTASYEQYF. The CDR3 DNA reads as TGTGCCAACTCACCTGGTTCCGGGACAGCATCCTACGAGCAGTACTTC.

The rearrangement links TRBV19 to TRBJ2-1, with D possibly matching TRBD2 (5 bases). Trimming took off 7 bases at V and 0 bases at J, with 13 bases between the two ends. This CDR3 spans 15 amino acids. Per the germline V gene, CDR1 is LNHDA and CDR2 is SQIVND (reference sequence). In nucleotides, the CDR3 is TGTGCCAGTATCGCCGGAGCGGCCTCCTACAATGAGCAGTTCTTC. As protein: CASIAGAASYNEQFF.

The chain is built from TRBV18 and TRBJ2-1; TRBD1 matches 7 bases. Trimming removed 3 bases from V and 6 bases from J; junction bases left unmatched: 11. CDR1 and CDR2 (germline): KGHSH, LQKENI. The CDR3 totals 16 residues. The CDR3 spells CASSPPTGAGRNEQFF. CDR3 nucleotides: TGTGCCAGCTCACCCCCCACAGGGGCAGGTCGCAATGAGCAGTTCTTC.

This clone occurred a few times. The chain carries TRBV9 and TRBJ2-7; D uncertain. The CDR3 runs to 16 residues. The germline V gene encodes CDR1 SGDLS and CDR2 YYNGEE. Trimming took off 0 bases at V and 7 bases at J, with 20 bases between the two ends. The CDR3: CASSVGQGRLAWEQYF. CDR3 DNA: TGTGCCAGCAGCGTAGGCCAAGGCAGACTCGCTTGGGAGCAGTACTTC.

The V and J genes are TRBV4-1 and TRBJ1-1; maybe TRBD1 (5 bases). The CDR3 consists of 12 residues. The germline gives CDR1 MGHRA, CDR2 YSYEKL. With 5 bases removed from V and 1 base from J, the gap between germline ends came to 5 bases. The CDR3 spells CASSGQNTEAFF. The CDR3 nucleotides read TGCGCCAGCAGCGGACAGAACACTGAAGCTTTCTTT.

This chain joins TRBV6-5 and TRBJ1-2; unclear D gene. Germline V gives CDR1 MNHEY, CDR2 SVGAGI. The V end lost 10 bases, the J end lost 3 bases, and 15 bases lay between the germline ends. CDR3 size: 13 residues. The CDR3 nucleotides read TGTGCCACCATGGAGGGATCCCACTATGGCTACACCTTC. This gives the protein CATMEGSHYGYTF.